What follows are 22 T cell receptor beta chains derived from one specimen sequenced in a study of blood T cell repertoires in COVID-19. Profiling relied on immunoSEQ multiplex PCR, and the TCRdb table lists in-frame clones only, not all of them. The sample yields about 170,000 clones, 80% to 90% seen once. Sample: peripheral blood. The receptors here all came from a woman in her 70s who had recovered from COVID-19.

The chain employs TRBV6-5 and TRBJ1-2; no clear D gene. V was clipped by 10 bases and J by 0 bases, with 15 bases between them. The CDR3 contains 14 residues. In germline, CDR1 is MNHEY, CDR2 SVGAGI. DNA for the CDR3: TGTGCCACCGTGCTTCGGGAAGCTAACTATGGCTACACCTTC. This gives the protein CATVLREANYGYTF.

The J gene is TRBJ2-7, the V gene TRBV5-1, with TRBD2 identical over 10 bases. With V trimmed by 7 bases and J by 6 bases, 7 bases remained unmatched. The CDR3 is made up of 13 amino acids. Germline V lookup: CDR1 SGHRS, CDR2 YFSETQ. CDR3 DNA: TGCGCCAGCCACGGGCTAGCGGGAGCCGAGCAGTACTTC. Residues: CASHGLAGAEQYF.

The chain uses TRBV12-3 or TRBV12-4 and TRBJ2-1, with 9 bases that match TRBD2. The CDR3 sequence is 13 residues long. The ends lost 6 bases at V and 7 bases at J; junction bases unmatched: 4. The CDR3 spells CASSSGRLNEQFF. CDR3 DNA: TGTGCCAGCAGCAGCGGGAGGCTGAATGAGCAGTTCTTC.

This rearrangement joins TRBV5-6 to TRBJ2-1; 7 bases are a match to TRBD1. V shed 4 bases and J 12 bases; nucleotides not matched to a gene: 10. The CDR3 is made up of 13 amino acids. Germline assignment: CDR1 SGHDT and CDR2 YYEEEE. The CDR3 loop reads CASSRTGFKGQFF. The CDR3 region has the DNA TGTGCCAGCAGCCGGACAGGATTCAAGGGGCAGTTCTTC.

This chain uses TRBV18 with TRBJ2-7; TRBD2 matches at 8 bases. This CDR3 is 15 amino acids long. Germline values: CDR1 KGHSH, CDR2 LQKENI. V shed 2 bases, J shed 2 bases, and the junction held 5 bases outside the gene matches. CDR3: CASSPAGGVTYEQYF. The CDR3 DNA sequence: TGTGCCAGCTCACCAGCGGGGGGAGTTACCTACGAGCAGTACTTC.

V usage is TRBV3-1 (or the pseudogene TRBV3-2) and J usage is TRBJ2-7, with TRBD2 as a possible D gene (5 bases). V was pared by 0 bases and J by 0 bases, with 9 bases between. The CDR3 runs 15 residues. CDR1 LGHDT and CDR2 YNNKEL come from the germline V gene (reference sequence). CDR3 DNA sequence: TGTGCCAGCAGCCAAGATTGGAGGAGCTCCTACGAGCAGTACTTC. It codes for CASSQDWRSSYEQYF.

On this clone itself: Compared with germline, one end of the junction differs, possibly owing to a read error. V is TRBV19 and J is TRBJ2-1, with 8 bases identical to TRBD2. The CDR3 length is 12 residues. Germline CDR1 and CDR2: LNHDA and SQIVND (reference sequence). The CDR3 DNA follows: TGTGCCAGTAGTCCCCATGGGCGGGAGGTGGTCTTC. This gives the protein CASSPHGREVVF. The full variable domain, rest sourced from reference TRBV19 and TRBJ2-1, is DGGITQSPKYLFRKEGQNVTLSCEQNLNHDAMYWYRQDPGQGLRLIYYSQIVNDFQKGDIAEGYSVSREKKESFPLTVTSAQKNPTAFYLCASSPHGREVVFGPGTRLTVL.

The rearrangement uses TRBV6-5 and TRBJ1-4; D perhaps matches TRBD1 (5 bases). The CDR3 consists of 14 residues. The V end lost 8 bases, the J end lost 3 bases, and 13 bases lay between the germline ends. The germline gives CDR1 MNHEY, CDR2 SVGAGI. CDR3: CASGFRDSNEKLFF. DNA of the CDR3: TGTGCCAGCGGTTTCCGGGACTCTAATGAAAAACTGTTTTTT.

The CDR3 spells CASSLGRTGHQPQHF. In DNA, the CDR3 is TGTGCCAGCAGCTTAGGGCGGACAGGGCATCAGCCCCAGCATTTT. This chain joins TRBV11-2 and TRBJ1-5; 8 bases agree with TRBD1. CDR1 is SGHAT and CDR2 is FQNNGV in the germline V gene. Unmatched junction bases numbered 4, after V lost 1 base and J lost 5 bases. The CDR3 loop spans 15 amino acids. Full variable domain (remainder filled in from reference TRBV11-2 and TRBJ1-5): EAGVAQSPRYKIIEKRQSVAFWCNPISGHATLYWYQQILGQGPKLLIQFQNNGVVDDSQLPKDRFSAERLKGVDSTLKIQPAKLEDSAVYLCASSLGRTGHQPQHFGDGTRLSIL.

CDR3 DNA sequence: TGTGCCAGCAGCTTGTTTTCCCCCCCCCACCGGTACGAGCAGTACTTC. It codes for CASSLFSPPHRYEQYF. This sequence joins TRBV5-6 and TRBJ2-7; D unclear. Germline V CDR1 and CDR2: SGHDT, YYEEEE. The CDR3 length is 16 residues. Trimming removed 1 base at V and 4 bases at J, with 18 bases between.

CDR3 protein: CASSIQQGGSYEQYF. The CDR3 nucleotides read TGTGCCAGTAGTATACAACAGGGTGGGTCCTACGAGCAGTACTTC. The chain uses TRBV19 and TRBJ2-7; tentatively, D is TRBD1 (6 bases). The germline V gene encodes CDR1 LNHDA and CDR2 SQIVND (reference sequence). V gave up 2 bases and J gave up 1 base, with 12 bases separating them. The CDR3 spans 15 residues. Complete variable domain (other parts from reference TRBV19 and TRBJ2-7): DGGITQSPKYLFRKEGQNVTLSCEQNLNHDAMYWYRQDPGQGLRLIYYSQIVNDFQKGDIAEGYSVSREKKESFPLTVTSAQKNPTAFYLCASSIQQGGSYEQYFGPGTRLTVT.

The CDR3 DNA reads TGTGCCTGGAGTGCCCCCAGGGTTGGCACTGAAGCTTTCTTT. It specifies CAWSAPRVGTEAFF. The chain recombines TRBV30 with TRBJ1-1; maybe TRBD1 (5 bases). The V end lost 1 base, the J end lost 4 bases, and 13 bases lay between the germline ends. CDR3 size: 14 residues. Germline assignment: CDR1 GTSNPN and CDR2 SVGIG (reference sequence). The full variable domain, completed using reference TRBV30 and TRBJ1-1, is SQTIHQWPATLVQPVGSPLSLECTVEGTSNPNLYWYRQAAGRGLQLLFYSVGIGQISSEVPQNLSASRPQDRQFILSSKKLLLSDSGFYLCAWSAPRVGTEAFFGQGTRLTVV.

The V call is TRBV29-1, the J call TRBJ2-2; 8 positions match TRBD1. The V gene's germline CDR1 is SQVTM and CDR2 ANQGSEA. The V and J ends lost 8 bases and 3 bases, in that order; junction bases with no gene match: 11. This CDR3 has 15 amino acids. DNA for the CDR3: TGCAGCACCGGAACTCAGGGGGCTGACACCGGGGAGCTGTTTTTT. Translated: CSTGTQGADTGELFF.

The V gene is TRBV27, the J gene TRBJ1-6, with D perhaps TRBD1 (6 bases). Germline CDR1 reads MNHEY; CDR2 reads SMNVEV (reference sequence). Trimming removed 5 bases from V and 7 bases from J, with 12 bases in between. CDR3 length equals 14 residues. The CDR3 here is CASSLRDTNSPLHF. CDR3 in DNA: TGTGCCAGCAGTCTCCGGGACACCAATTCACCCCTCCACTTT.

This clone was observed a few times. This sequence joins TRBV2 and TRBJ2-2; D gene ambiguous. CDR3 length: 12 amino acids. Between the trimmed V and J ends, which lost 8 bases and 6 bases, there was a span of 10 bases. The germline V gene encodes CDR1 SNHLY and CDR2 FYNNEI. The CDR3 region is CASFPLSGELFF. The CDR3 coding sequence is TGTGCCAGCTTCCCCTTGTCCGGGGAGCTGTTTTTT. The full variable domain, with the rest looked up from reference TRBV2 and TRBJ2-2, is EPEVTQTPSHQVTQMGQEVILRCVPISNHLYFYWYRQILGQKVEFLVSFYNNEISEKSEIFDDQFSVERPDGSNFTLKIRSTKLEDSAMYFCASFPLSGELFFGEGSRLTVL.

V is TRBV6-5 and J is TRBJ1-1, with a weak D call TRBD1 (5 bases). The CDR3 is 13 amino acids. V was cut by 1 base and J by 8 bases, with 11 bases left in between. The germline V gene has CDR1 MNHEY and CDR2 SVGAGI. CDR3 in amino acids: CASSYWAGGEAFF. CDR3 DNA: TGTGCCAGCAGTTACTGGGCCGGGGGGGAAGCTTTCTTT.

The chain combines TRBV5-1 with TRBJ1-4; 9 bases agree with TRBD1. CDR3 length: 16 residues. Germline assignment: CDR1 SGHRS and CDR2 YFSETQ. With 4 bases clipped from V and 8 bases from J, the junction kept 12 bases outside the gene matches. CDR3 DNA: TGCGCCAGCAGCAGGGCGCAACAGGGGGCGACGGAAAAACTGTTTTTT. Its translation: CASSRAQQGATEKLFF. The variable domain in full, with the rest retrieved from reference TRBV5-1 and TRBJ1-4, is KAGVTQTPRYLIKTRGQQVTLSCSPISGHRSVSWYQQTPGQGLQFLFEYFSETQRNKGNFPGRFSGRQFSNSRSEMNVSTLELGDSALYLCASSRAQQGATEKLFFGSGTQLSVL.

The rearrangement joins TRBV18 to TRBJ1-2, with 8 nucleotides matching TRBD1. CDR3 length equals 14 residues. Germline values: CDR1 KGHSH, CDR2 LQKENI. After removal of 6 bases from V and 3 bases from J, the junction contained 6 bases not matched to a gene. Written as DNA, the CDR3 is TGTGCCAGCTCCGGCGGACAGGGCGACTATGGCTACACCTTC. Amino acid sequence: CASSGGQGDYGYTF.

Written as DNA, the CDR3 is TGTGCCAGCAGTCCTAGCGGGAGGAGGGATGAGCAGTTCTTC. This sequence encodes CASSPSGRRDEQFF. The rearrangement joins TRBV28 to TRBJ2-1; 11 nucleotides align to TRBD2. V gave up 5 bases and J gave up 8 bases; unmatched junction bases: 5. The CDR3 consists of 14 residues. Germline-derived CDR1 and CDR2 are MDHEN and SYDVKM.

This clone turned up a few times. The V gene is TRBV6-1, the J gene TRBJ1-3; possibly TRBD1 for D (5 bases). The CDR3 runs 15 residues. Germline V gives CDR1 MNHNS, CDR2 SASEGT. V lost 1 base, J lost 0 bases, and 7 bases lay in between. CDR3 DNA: TGTGCCAGCAGTGAAGGGGGGGACTCTGGAAACACCATATATTTT. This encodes CASSEGGDSGNTIYF.

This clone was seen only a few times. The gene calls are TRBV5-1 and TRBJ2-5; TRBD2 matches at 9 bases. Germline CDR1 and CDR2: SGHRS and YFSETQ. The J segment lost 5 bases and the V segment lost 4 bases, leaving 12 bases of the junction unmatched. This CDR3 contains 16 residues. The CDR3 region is CASSKTAGGPWETQYF. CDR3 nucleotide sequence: TGCGCCAGCAGCAAAACAGCGGGAGGCCCTTGGGAGACCCAGTACTTC.

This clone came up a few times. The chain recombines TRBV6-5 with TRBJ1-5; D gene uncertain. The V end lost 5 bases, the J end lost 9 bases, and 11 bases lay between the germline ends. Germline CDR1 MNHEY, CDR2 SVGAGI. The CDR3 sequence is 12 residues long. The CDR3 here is CASSTPTGPQHF. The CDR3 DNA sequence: TGTGCCAGCAGTACTCCCACGGGGCCCCAGCATTTT.